The rows below give T cell receptor beta chains drawn from one sample of a study of blood T cell repertoires in COVID-19. TCRdb keeps only in-frame clones here, not all; method: immunoSEQ multiplex PCR. Among roughly 240,000 clones, roughly 86% were seen once, and the ten largest hold roughly 1.6%. Input material: peripheral blood. The receptors derive from a woman aged 55-75 years who had recovered from COVID-19. CDR3s include the opening cysteine and the closing phenylalanine or tryptophan. D genes are given only for firm matches. Some rows mark clone size as missing; the rest say once, few, many or name a class of expanded clone.

>TRBJ2-7|12|TRBV27|NA|TRBD2
CASSGGGVEQYF
TGTGCCAGCTCCGGGGGAGGGGTCGAGCAGTACTTC
>TRBJ1-2|13|TRBV27|few|NA
CASSSRRGYGYTF
TGTGCCAGCAGTTCTCGCCGGGGCTATGGCTACACCTTC
>TRBJ2-3|16|TRBV19|NA|NA
CASSIRSGTATDTQYF
TGTGCCAGTAGTATTAGATCCGGGACTGCCACAGATACGCAGTATTTT
>TRBJ2-2|15|TRBV9|NA|NA
CASSWAVQNTGELFF
TGTGCCAGCTCATGGGCAGTACAGAACACCGGGGAGCTGTTTTTT
>TRBJ2-7|16|TRBV19|NA|NA
CASSIERAGRNYEQYF
TGTGCCAGTAGTATAGAAAGGGCGGGGCGAAACTACGAGCAGTACTTC
>TRBJ2-3|15|TRBV7-3|NA|TRBD2
CASSPSGGAADTQYF
TGTGCCAGCAGCCCCAGCGGGGGGGCTGCAGATACGCAGTATTTT
>TRBJ2-7|16|TRBV5-4|NA|TRBD2
CASSPGLAESSYEQYF
TGTGCCAGCAGCCCTGGACTAGCGGAAAGCTCCTACGAGCAGTACTTC
>TRBJ1-1|17|TRBV2|NA|TRBD1
CASAREVGQSMNTEAFF
TGTGCCAGCGCCCGGGAAGTGGGACAGTCGATGAACACTGAAGCTTTCTTT
>TRBJ1-4|20|TRBV18|NA|NA
CASSPIGQTVLSRPPEKLFF
TGTGCCAGCTCACCAATCGGACAGACCGTTCTATCTCGGCCCCCTGAAAAACTGTTTTTT
>TRBJ2-2|14|TRBV13|many|NA
CASSFGRNTGELFF
TGTGCCAGCAGCTTTGGCCGGAACACCGGGGAGCTGTTTTTT
>TRBJ1-1|15|TRBV19|NA|NA
CASSISRGMNTEAFF
TGTGCCAGTAGTATTTCACGAGGCATGAACACTGAAGCTTTCTTT
>TRBJ1-4|13|TRBV28|NA|NA
CASRDSNGEKLFF
TGTGCCAGCAGAGACAGTAATGGTGAAAAACTGTTTTTT
>TRBJ1-3|14|TRBV7-9|NA|NA
CASSLDRAGNTIYF
TGTGCCAGCAGCTTAGACAGGGCGGGAAACACCATATATTTT
>TRBJ2-7|14|TRBV10-3|NA|TRBD1
CAIRGDSPVYEQYF
TGTGCCATCAGGGGGGACAGTCCCGTCTACGAGCAGTACTTC
>TRBJ2-2|19|TRBV9|NA|TRBD2
CASSPGGLAGASNTGELFF
TGTGCCAGCAGCCCAGGGGGACTAGCGGGGGCCTCGAACACCGGGGAGCTGTTTTTT
>TRBJ1-3|16|TRBV5-8|NA|NA
CASSLDTYYSGNTIYF
TGTGCCAGCAGCTTGGACACGTATTACTCTGGAAACACCATATATTTT
>TRBJ2-1|13|TRBV7-2|NA|NA
CASSLSGSNEQFF
TGTGCCAGCAGCTTAAGCGGGTCCAATGAGCAGTTCTTC
>TRBJ2-7|14|TRBV19|NA|NA
CASSIQGLPYEQYF
TGTGCCAGTAGTATACAGGGCTTACCATACGAGCAGTACTTC
>TRBJ2-5|16|TRBV28|NA|TRBD2
CASSFLSGGAVETQYF
TGTGCCAGCAGTTTCCTTAGCGGGGGGGCGGTAGAGACCCAGTACTTC
>TRBJ2-7|15|TRBV13|NA|TRBD2
CASSRSGGLPYEQYF
TGTGCCAGCAGCCGTAGCGGGGGGCTCCCCTACGAGCAGTACTTC
>TRBJ2-3|14|TRBV5-1|few|NA
CASSLRGGSDTQYF
TGCGCCAGCAGCCTACGTGGAGGGTCAGATACGCAGTATTTT
>TRBJ1-5|13|TRBV6-5|NA|NA
CASSLQGNQPQHF
TGTGCCAGCAGTTTGCAGGGAAATCAGCCCCAGCATTTT
>TRBJ2-5|15|TRBV11-2|NA|NA
CASSSGQYRQETQYF
TGTGCCAGCAGCTCGGGACAATACCGCCAGGAGACCCAGTACTTC
>TRBJ1-4|18|TRBV3-1/TRBV3-2|once|NA
CASSQEVPGFGTNEKLFF
TGTGCCAGCAGCCAAGAGGTTCCAGGGTTTGGAACTAATGAAAAACTGTTTTTT
>TRBJ2-1|15|TRBV2|NA|TRBD2
CASSESAGGYNEQFF
TGTGCCAGCAGTGAATCTGCGGGGGGTTACAATGAGCAGTTCTTC
>TRBJ2-7|14|TRBV7-3|once|TRBD1
CASSPSGGEGEQYF
TGTGCCAGCAGCCCCTCAGGGGGTGAGGGCGAGCAGTACTTC
>TRBJ1-5|15|TRBV7-2|NA|TRBD1
CASKEDRGSNQPQHF
TGTGCCAGCAAAGAAGACAGGGGTAGCAATCAGCCCCAGCATTTT
>TRBJ2-5|13|TRBV5-1|once|NA
CASSFVRGETQYF
TGCGCCAGCAGCTTTGTTAGGGGCGAGACCCAGTACTTC
>TRBJ1-2|12|TRBV19|NA|NA
CASTRANYGYTF
TGTGCCAGTACGCGGGCTAACTATGGCTACACCTTC
>TRBJ1-1|15|TRBV5-1|NA|NA
CASSLDGGGGTEAFF
TGCGCCAGCAGCTTGGATGGGGGAGGGGGAACTGAAGCTTTCTTT
>TRBJ1-2|15|TRBV19|NA|NA
CASRSQSRQDYGYTF
TGTGCCAGTAGGTCGCAATCACGACAGGACTATGGCTACACCTTC
>TRBJ1-6|14|TRBV10-3|NA|TRBD1
CAIRGQGLGSPLHF
TGTGCCATCAGAGGACAGGGTCTTGGTTCACCCCTCCACTTT
>TRBJ2-1|15|TRBV6-5|NA|TRBD1
CASSFDRGSYNEQFF
TGTGCCAGCAGTTTTGACAGGGGCTCCTACAATGAGCAGTTCTTC
>TRBJ2-3|17|TRBV4-3|NA|TRBD2
CASSQGTSGGLKDTQYF
TGCGCCAGCAGCCAAGGGACTAGCGGGGGGCTTAAAGATACGCAGTATTTT
>TRBJ1-1|14|TRBV5-1|few|NA
CASSLQGRENEAFF
TGCGCCAGCAGCTTGCAGGGGAGGGAGAATGAAGCTTTCTTT